The TCR beta chain under discussion was sequenced for a study of siplizumab effects on memory and regulatory T cells (dated by TCRdb to between 2018 and 2021). With regard to the full study: The study examined how the anti-CD2 antibody siplizumab affects alloreactive T-cell subsets in allogeneic mixed lymphocyte reactions built from human PBMCs. Summary of the overall study and its limitations: Unstimulated naive T cells appeared to be more diverse than memory T cells, and naive cells seemed to make a substantial contribution to the alloresponse. Siplizumab significantly lowered the cumulative frequency of alloreactive sequences that could be traced to unstimulated CD4+ memory T cells. Because sequences at frequencies below about 10^-5 were poorly captured, only a minor fraction of alloreactive clones could be mapped back to unstimulated subsets. Among mappable alloreactive CD4+ clones, an average Treg-derived fraction of about 69% was observed with siplizumab, compared with 25% to 30% in control reactions. No functional confirmation was obtained for the suppressive function of proliferating Tregs from siplizumab cultures. Roughly 75-97% of proliferating CD4+ or CD8+ clones could not be assigned a naive or memory phenotype.

Notes on this clone: Its recognized antigen is unknown. Base qualities are not recorded, but no much larger clone differs from it by a single base.

Unstimulated CD4+ memory cells were also sequenced in three donor pairs, together with CD4+ naive, CD8+ TEMRA, CD8+ naive and CD8+ effector memory subsets. Sorted unstimulated T cells and proliferating T cells recovered from mixed lymphocyte reactions were subjected to TCRbeta CDR3 sequencing. Fresh whole blood from under 13 HLA-typed healthy donors was used as the source from which PBMCs were isolated. Receptors were amplified or captured by the immunoSEQ multiplex PCR assay. Each sample had around 100,000 TCR templates assayed by the deep sequencing platform. Genomic DNA extracted from sorted T cells was the material used for TCRbeta CDR3 sequencing. Per the source publication's procedure: The R programming language was used for clonal analysis of TCRbeta CDR3 data. Unstimulated samples were compared with post-reaction CFSE-low samples to define alloreactive CD4+ and CD8+ clones. Alloreactive CD4+ clones were assigned to regulatory or non-regulatory origin by matching sequences to sorted unstimulated Treg and non-Treg repertoires. Entries here come from immuneACCESS through TCRdb and include only in-frame sequences with V and J called. Some clones fail to appear in such tables; in the studies checked, an unresolved V gene covers under half of the shortfall, and the cause of the remainder is unknown. V and J calls and clone size are given by that table; D and trimming were obtained from the DNA. The sample table records about 63,000 clones; over 65% of these occur just once. Approximately 3.4% of the sample comes from the top ten.

Taken from cysteine to phenylalanine, the CDR3 has 15 residues. The entry retains the CDR3 DNA only, 45 bases that are in frame from base 1. The germline V gene specifies SGHRS as CDR1 and YFSETQ as CDR2. V loses 5 bases, J loses 0 bases, and the germline ends lie 13 bases apart. Sequences were obtained from memory CD4+ T cells sorted from blood. Reading the label with the study, this specimen's cell subset or site is: unstimulated CD4+ memory T cells. The receptor was derived from a human donor in good health. The V and J genes are TRBV5-1 and TRBJ2-3; the D gene is possibly TRBD2, with 6 bases matching. The nucleotide sequence is TGCGCCAGCAGGGGGACTGGGGCTAGCACAGATACGCAGTATTTT. This codes for CASRGTGASTDTQYF.